The 23 T cell receptor beta chains in this list originate from one sample, sequenced in a study of OX40 agonist ivuxolimab in advanced cancers. This table comes from immunoSEQ multiplex PCR, and its TCRdb copy is limited to in-frame clones, with some not included. Of nearly 80,000 clones in the sample, almost 85% are singletons; the top ten hold more than 20%. This sample comprised CD4+ or CD8+ T cells sorted from blood, obtained in a trial of the OX40 agonist ivuxolimab. All receptors derive from an adult with an advanced solid tumor such as melanoma, head and neck, liver or kidney cancer.

This chain connects TRBV6-1 to TRBJ1-1, with unresolved D. The CDR3 runs 13 residues. V was cut by 7 bases and J by 3 bases, with 12 bases left in between. Germline CDR1 is MNHNS and CDR2 is SASEGT. The CDR3 DNA follows: TGTGCCAGCATCATCCCCGACTACACTGAAGCTTTCTTT. As protein: CASIIPDYTEAFF.

The chain employs TRBV7-9 and TRBJ1-2; perhaps TRBD1 as D (5 bases). CDR3 size: 14 residues. V lost 5 bases, J lost 5 bases, and 15 bases lay in between. Germline CDR1 and CDR2: SEHNR and FQNEAQ (reference sequence). The CDR3 region has the DNA TGTGCCAGCAGCGCAGTTCAGGGTAGATATGGCTACACCTTC. It is translated as CASSAVQGRYGYTF.

Turning to this clone: Within the sample, other DNA sequences also encode this same CDR3. The genes are TRBV7-9 and TRBJ2-5, with D possibly TRBD2 on 5 matching bases. This CDR3 comprises 15 residues. With 4 bases removed from V and 0 bases from J, the gap between germline ends came to 12 bases. CDR1 and CDR2 (germline): SEHNR, FQNEAQ (reference sequence). The DNA of the CDR3 is TGTGCCAGCAGCTCCTGGCGGGCAGACCAAGAGACCCAGTACTTC. It codes for CASSSWRADQETQYF.

The chain joins TRBV11-2 to TRBJ2-5; a possible D gene is TRBD2 (6 bases). The CDR3 is 16 amino acids. Looked up from germline, CDR1 is SGHAT and CDR2 is FQNNGV. V lost 0 bases and J 5 bases, leaving 16 bases between the germline ends. The chain's CDR3 is CASSLDRVHGGETQYF. The CDR3 DNA follows: TGTGCCAGCAGCTTAGATCGGGTTCATGGGGGGGAGACCCAGTACTTC.

The chain combines TRBV5-4 with TRBJ2-3; D remains ambiguous. Trimming took off 1 base at V and 3 bases at J, with 3 bases between the two ends. Germline V gives CDR1 SGHNT, CDR2 YYREEE (reference sequence). The CDR3 has 12 residues. Written as DNA, the CDR3 is TGTGCCAGCAGCTTGAGTACAGATACGCAGTATTTT. As protein: CASSLSTDTQYF.

The V call is TRBV19, the J call TRBJ2-1; 10 positions agree with TRBD2. Germline CDR1 is LNHDA and CDR2 is SQIVND (reference sequence). CDR3 length: 15 amino acids. The junction had 14 bases not matched to a gene; V was cut back by 10 bases and J by 8 bases. CDR3 DNA: TGTGCCACCAGAGATCGAGCGGGAGGGCCGGATGAGCAGTTCTTC. This encodes CATRDRAGGPDEQFF. Variable domain in full (rest from reference TRBV19 and TRBJ2-1): DGGITQSPKYLFRKEGQNVTLSCEQNLNHDAMYWYRQDPGQGLRLIYYSQIVNDFQKGDIAEGYSVSREKKESFPLTVTSAQKNPTAFYLCATRDRAGGPDEQFFGPGTRLTVL.

The rearrangement uses TRBV10-3 and TRBJ2-2; D may be TRBD2 (6 bases). CDR1 and CDR2 (germline): ENHRY, SYGVKD. V lost 11 bases, J lost 2 bases, and 12 bases lay in between. The CDR3 runs to 13 residues. The CDR3, as DNA: TGTGCCTCCGGGGGTCGAAACACCGGGGAGCTGTTTTTT. As protein: CASGGRNTGELFF.

The chain recombines TRBV4-3 with TRBJ2-7; TRBD2 matches at 7 bases. This CDR3 has 16 residues. Losses at the gene ends were 1 base for V and 4 bases for J; bases not matched to a gene: 10. CDR1 LGHNA and CDR2 YSLEER come from the germline V gene. In DNA, the CDR3 is TGCGCCAGCAGCCAAGTTAGGGGCGGGGAGGGATACGAGCAGTACTTC. This translates into CASSQVRGGEGYEQYF.

The chain combines TRBV18 with TRBJ1-5, with 7 bases matching TRBD1. The CDR3 is 14 amino acids. The junction had 7 bases not matched to a gene; V was cut back by 10 bases and J by 1 base. Per germline, CDR1 KGHSH and CDR2 LQKENI. For the CDR3, the DNA is TGTGCCACAAGCCAGGGGGTGAGCAATCAGCCCCAGCATTTT. It yields the protein CATSQGVSNQPQHF.

The CDR3 loop is CARIVSEQFF. Here the CDR3 DNA reads TGTGCCAGAATAGTGTCTGAGCAGTTCTTC. The chain uses TRBV6-6 and TRBJ2-1; D gene unclear. The CDR3 spans 10 residues. V lost 9 bases and J lost 9, with 9 bases in between. The germline CDR1 and CDR2 sequences are MNHNY and SVGAGI (reference sequence).

CDR3 in amino acids: CASSQPTGALPYEQYF. The CDR3 nucleotides are TGCGCCAGCAGTCAACCGACAGGGGCTCTCCCCTACGAGCAGTACTTC. This chain connects TRBV23-1 to TRBJ2-7; 8 bases agree with TRBD1. TRBV23-1 is identified as an open reading frame with a role that is uncertain. The CDR3 totals 16 residues. The V and J ends lost 2 bases and 2 bases, in that order; junction bases with no gene match: 8.

The rearrangement joins TRBV2 to TRBJ2-7, with a tentative D call TRBD2 (5 bases). The CDR3 sequence is 13 residues long. The V end lost 7 bases, the J end lost 3 bases, and 13 bases lay between the germline ends. The germline V gene encodes CDR1 SNHLY and CDR2 FYNNEI. This CDR3 is CASTGGLDYEQYF. The CDR3 DNA reads TGTGCCAGCACTGGAGGTCTGGACTACGAGCAGTACTTC. Combining the CDR3 with reference TRBV2 and TRBJ2-7 gives the whole variable domain EPEVTQTPSHQVTQMGQEVILRCVPISNHLYFYWYRQILGQKVEFLVSFYNNEISEKSEIFDDQFSVERPDGSNFTLKIRSTKLEDSAMYFCASTGGLDYEQYFGPGTRLTVT.

This chain uses TRBV29-1 with TRBJ1-1, with no clear D. The germline gives CDR1 SQVTM, CDR2 ANQGSEA. CDR3 length equals 13 residues. Trimming left V 4 bases short and J 0 bases short, with 9 bases between. Here the CDR3 DNA reads TGCAGCGTTGCAGCGGCCCTGAACACTGAAGCTTTCTTT. Its translation is CSVAAALNTEAFF.

The rearrangement links TRBV12-5 to TRBJ1-3, with 9 bases fitting TRBD1. CDR1 is LGHNT, CDR2 FRNRAP, per germline. V was clipped by 5 bases and J by 4 bases; unmatched bases: 15. CDR3 size: 18 residues. This CDR3 is CASGLPGQGLHRGNTIYF. Here the CDR3 DNA reads TGTGCTAGTGGTCTCCCGGGACAGGGTCTGCATAGGGGAAACACCATATATTTT.

The J gene is TRBJ1-1, the V gene TRBV7-2; D perhaps matches TRBD1 (5 bases). Trimming cost V 1 base and J 6 bases, with 15 bases left between them. CDR1 and CDR2 from the germline V gene are SGHTA and FQGNSA. The CDR3 loop spans 15 amino acids. DNA for the CDR3: TGTGCCAGCAGCTTAGTCGGGCAGGGTTCGTCTGAAGCTTTCTTT. Translation gives CASSLVGQGSSEAFF.

The chain is built from TRBV19 and TRBJ1-3; no clear D gene. Trimming took off 5 bases at V and 0 bases at J, with 8 bases between the two ends. CDR1 is LNHDA, CDR2 SQIVND, per germline (reference sequence). This CDR3 has 14 residues. This CDR3 is CASSPRPSGNTIYF. In nucleotides, the CDR3 is TGTGCCAGTAGTCCCCGACCCTCTGGAAACACCATATATTTT.

This clone was observed a handful of times. The V gene is TRBV30, the J gene TRBJ2-6; TRBD1 is a possible D gene (5 bases). Deletions cut 2 bases from V and 1 base from J, with 15 bases between. Germline V lookup: CDR1 GTSNPN, CDR2 SVGIG (reference sequence). The CDR3 spans 17 residues. Written as DNA, the CDR3 is TGTGCCTGGAGTAGGGCGACAGCGCGGTCTGGGGCCAACGTCCTGACTTTC. This translates into CAWSRATARSGANVLTF.

The genes are TRBV7-9 and TRBJ1-2, with 8 bases identical to TRBD1. The germline V gene encodes CDR1 SEHNR and CDR2 FQNEAQ (reference sequence). V shed 5 bases and J 5 bases; nucleotides not matched to a gene: 4. The CDR3 has 13 residues. CDR3 in DNA: TGTGCCAGCAGCCAGGACAGGGTATATGGCTACACCTTC. Protein product: CASSQDRVYGYTF.

The rearrangement links TRBV7-8 to TRBJ1-4; 9 nucleotides align to TRBD1. Germline assignment: CDR1 SGHVS and CDR2 FQNEAQ. The CDR3 extends over 15 amino acids. J gave up 6 bases and V 5 bases, and 7 bases lay outside the gene matches. The CDR3 DNA is TGTGCCAGCAGCATTGGACAGGGGCTATATGAAAAACTGTTTTTT. Protein sequence: CASSIGQGLYEKLFF.

This clone was seen only once. This chain uses TRBV19 with TRBJ2-7, with a possible D match to TRBD2 (6 bases). Germline lookup yields CDR1 LNHDA and CDR2 SQIVND (reference sequence). The CDR3 totals 15 residues. V was trimmed by 5 bases and J by 2 bases, leaving 16 bases between them. The CDR3 loop reads CASSEDRAGTYEQYF. CDR3 in DNA: TGTGCCAGTAGTGAAGATCGGGCGGGAACCTACGAGCAGTACTTC.

This chain links TRBV28 with TRBJ1-5, with 7 positions matching TRBD1. This CDR3 region has 15 residues. Germline V gives CDR1 MDHEN, CDR2 SYDVKM. After removal of 5 bases from V and 2 bases from J, the junction contained 6 bases not matched to a gene. This CDR3 reads CASSPHRGGNQPQHF. For the CDR3, the DNA is TGTGCCAGCAGTCCACACAGGGGTGGCAATCAGCCCCAGCATTTT.

CDR3: CASSLGVYGYTF. DNA for the CDR3: TGTGCCAGCAGCTTAGGGGTATATGGCTACACCTTC. V gene TRBV7-9 combines with J gene TRBJ1-2; D is ambiguous. Germline loops: CDR1 SEHNR, CDR2 FQNEAQ (reference sequence). The CDR3 spans 12 residues. V was shortened by 1 base and J by 5 bases, with 5 bases between the two germline ends.

The chain recombines TRBV6-1 with TRBJ2-1; 10 bases map to TRBD2. The CDR3 has 19 residues. V shed 4 bases and J 5 bases; nucleotides not matched to a gene: 17. Per germline, CDR1 MNHNS and CDR2 SASEGT. The CDR3 DNA reads as TGTGCCAGCAGTGGATCCTCGGAGTTCGAAGCGGGAGGGAACAATGAGCAGTTCTTC. It encodes CASSGSSEFEAGGNNEQFF.